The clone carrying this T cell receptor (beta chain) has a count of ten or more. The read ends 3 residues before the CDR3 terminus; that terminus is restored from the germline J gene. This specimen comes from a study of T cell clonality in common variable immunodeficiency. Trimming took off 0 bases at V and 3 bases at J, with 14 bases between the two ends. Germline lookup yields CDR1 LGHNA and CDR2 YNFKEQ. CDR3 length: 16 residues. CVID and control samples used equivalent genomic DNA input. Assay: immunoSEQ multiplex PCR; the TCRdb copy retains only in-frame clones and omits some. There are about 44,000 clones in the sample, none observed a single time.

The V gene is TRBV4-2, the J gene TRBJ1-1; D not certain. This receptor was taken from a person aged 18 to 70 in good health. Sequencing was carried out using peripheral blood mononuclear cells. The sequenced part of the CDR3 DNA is TGTGCCAGCAGCCAAGATAGGCAGGTCCGGTACACTGAA. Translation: CASSQDRQVRYTE. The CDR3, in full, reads CASSQDRQVRYTEAFF.